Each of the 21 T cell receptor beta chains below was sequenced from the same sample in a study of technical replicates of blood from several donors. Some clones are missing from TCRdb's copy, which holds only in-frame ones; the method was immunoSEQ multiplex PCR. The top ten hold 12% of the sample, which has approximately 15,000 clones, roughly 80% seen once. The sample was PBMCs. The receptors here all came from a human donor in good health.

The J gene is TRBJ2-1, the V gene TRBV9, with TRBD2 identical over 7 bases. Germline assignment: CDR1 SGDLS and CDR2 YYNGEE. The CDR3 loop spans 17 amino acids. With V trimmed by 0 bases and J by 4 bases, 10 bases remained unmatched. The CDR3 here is CASSVVSLAVGYNEQFF. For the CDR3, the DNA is TGTGCCAGCAGCGTAGTTAGTCTAGCGGTAGGTTACAATGAGCAGTTCTTC.

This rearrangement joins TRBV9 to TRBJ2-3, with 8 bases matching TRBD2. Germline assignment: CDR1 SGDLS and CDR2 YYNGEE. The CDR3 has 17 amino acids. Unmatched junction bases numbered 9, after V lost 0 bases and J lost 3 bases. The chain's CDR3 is CASSVGGAGGGTDTQYF. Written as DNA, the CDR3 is TGTGCCAGCAGCGTAGGGGGTGCGGGAGGTGGTACAGATACGCAGTATTTT.

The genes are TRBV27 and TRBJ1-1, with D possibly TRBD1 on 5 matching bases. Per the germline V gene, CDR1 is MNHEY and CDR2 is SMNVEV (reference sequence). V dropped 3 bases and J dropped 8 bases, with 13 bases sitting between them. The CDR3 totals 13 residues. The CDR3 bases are TGTGCCAGCAGTTTTAGGCAGGGCGGAGAAGCTTTCTTT. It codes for CASSFRQGGEAFF.

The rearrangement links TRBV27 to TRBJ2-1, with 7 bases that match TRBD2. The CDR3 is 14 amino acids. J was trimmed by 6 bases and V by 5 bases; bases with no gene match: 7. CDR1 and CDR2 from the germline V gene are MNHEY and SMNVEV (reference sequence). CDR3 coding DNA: TGTGCCAGCAGTATCAGACTAGCCGGCAATGAGCAGTTCTTC. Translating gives CASSIRLAGNEQFF.

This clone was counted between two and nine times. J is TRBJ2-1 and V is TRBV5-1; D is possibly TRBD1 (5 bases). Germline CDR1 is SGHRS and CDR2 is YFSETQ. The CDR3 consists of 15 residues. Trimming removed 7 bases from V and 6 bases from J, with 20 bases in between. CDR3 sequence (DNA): TGCGCCAGCTGCTCTTCCCCGACAGCTGCCAATGAGCAGTTCTTC. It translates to CASCSSPTAANEQFF.

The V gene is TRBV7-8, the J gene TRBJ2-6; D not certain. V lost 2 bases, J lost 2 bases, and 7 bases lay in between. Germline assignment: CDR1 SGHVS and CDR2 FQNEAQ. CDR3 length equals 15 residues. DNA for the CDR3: TGTGCCAGCAGCTTATCGGGTGCTGGGGCCAACGTCCTGACTTTC. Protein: CASSLSGAGANVLTF.

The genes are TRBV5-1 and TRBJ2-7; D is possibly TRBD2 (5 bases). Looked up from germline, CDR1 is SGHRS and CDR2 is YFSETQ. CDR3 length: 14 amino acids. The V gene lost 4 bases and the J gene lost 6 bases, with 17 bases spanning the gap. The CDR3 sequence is CASSPEVGRSEQYF. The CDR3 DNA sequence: TGCGCCAGCAGCCCGGAGGTCGGACGGTCCGAGCAGTACTTC.

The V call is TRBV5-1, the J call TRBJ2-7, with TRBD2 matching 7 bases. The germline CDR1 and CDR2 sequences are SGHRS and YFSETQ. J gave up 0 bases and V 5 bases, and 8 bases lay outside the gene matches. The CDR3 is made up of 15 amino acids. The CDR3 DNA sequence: TGCGCCAGCAGGGGGGGGAGCGGGTACTCCTACGAGCAGTACTTC. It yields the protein CASRGGSGYSYEQYF.

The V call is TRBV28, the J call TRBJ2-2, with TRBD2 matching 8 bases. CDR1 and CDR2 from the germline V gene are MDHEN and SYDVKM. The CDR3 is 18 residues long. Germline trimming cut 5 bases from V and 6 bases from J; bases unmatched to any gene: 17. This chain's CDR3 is CASSLSLPGLDFSGELFF. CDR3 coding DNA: TGTGCCAGCAGTCTATCCCTGCCGGGACTAGACTTTTCCGGGGAGCTGTTTTTT.

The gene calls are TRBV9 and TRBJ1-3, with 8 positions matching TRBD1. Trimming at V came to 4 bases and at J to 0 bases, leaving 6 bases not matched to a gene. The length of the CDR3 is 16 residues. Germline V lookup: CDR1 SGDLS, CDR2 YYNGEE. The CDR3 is CASSPRTGNSGNTIYF. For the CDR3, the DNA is TGTGCCAGCAGCCCCCGGACAGGGAACTCTGGAAACACCATATATTTT.

The CDR3 bases are TGTGCCAGCAGTTTATACGCAGGAAGGATGGGTACTGAAGCTTTCTTT. Its protein product is CASSLYAGRMGTEAFF. The chain is built from TRBV27 and TRBJ1-1; D unresolved. The germline V and J ends were trimmed by 1 base and 5 bases, with 17 bases remaining between them. The CDR3 extends over 16 amino acids. Germline V lookup: CDR1 MNHEY, CDR2 SMNVEV (reference sequence).

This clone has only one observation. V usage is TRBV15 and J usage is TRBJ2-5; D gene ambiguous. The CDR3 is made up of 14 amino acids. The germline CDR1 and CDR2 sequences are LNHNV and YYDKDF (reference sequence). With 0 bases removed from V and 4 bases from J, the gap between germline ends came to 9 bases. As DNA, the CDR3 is TGTGCCACCAGCAGAGATCATCGCAGAGAGACCCAGTACTTC. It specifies CATSRDHRRETQYF.

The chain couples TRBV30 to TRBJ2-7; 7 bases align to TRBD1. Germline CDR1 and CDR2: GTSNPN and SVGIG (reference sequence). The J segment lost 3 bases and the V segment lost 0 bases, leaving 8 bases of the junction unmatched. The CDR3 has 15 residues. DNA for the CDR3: TGTGCCTGGAGTGTACTTGGGACAGCGAACTACGAGCAGTACTTC. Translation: CAWSVLGTANYEQYF.

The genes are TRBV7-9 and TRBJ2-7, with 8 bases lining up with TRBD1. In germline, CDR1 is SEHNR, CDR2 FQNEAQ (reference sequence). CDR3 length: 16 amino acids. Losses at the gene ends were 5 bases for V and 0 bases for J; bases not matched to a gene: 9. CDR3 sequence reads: CASSHPGGPSSYEQYF. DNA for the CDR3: TGTGCCAGCAGCCATCCAGGGGGCCCAAGCTCCTACGAGCAGTACTTC.

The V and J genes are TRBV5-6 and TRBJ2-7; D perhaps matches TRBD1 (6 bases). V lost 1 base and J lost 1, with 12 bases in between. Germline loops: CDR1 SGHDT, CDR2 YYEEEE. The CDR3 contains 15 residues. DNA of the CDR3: TGTGCCAGCAGCTTGCGCTACAGGGATTCCTACGAGCAGTACTTC. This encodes CASSLRYRDSYEQYF.

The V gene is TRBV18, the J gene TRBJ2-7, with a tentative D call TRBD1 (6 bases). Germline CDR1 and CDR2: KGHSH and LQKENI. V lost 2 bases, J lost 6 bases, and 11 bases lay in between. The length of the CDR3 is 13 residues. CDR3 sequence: CASSPGTGREQYF. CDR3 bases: TGTGCCAGCTCACCAGGAACAGGGCGCGAGCAGTACTTC. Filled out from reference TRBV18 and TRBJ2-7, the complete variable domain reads NAGVMQNPRHLVRRRGQEARLRCSPMKGHSHVYWYRQLPEEGLKFMVYLQKENIIDESGMPKERFSAEFPKEGPSILRIQQVVRGDSAAYFCASSPGTGREQYFGPGTRLTVT.

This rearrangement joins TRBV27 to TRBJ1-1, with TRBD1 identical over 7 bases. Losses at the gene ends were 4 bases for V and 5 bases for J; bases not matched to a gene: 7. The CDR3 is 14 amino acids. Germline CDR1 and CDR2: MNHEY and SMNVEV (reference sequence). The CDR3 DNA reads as TGTGCCAGCAGTTCCCCCACAGGGGTGACTGAAGCTTTCTTT. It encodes CASSSPTGVTEAFF.

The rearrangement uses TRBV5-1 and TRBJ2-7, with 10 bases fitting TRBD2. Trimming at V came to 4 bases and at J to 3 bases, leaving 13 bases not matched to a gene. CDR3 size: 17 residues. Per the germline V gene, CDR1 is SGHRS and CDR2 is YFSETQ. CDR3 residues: CASSQGTSAHRIYEQYF. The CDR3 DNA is TGCGCCAGCAGCCAGGGGACTAGCGCTCATCGGATCTACGAGCAGTACTTC.

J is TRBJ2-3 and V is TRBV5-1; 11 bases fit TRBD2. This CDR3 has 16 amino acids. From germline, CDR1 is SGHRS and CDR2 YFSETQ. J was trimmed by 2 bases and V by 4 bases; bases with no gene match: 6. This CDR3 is CASSLGTSGNTDTQYF. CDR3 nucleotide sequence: TGCGCCAGCAGCCTCGGGACTAGCGGTAACACAGATACGCAGTATTTT.

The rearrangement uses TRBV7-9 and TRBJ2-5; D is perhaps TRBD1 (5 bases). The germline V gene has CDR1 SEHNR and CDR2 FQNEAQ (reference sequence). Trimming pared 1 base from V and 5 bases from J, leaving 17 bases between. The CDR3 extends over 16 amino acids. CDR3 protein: CASSLGLTGSRETQYF. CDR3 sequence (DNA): TGTGCCAGCAGCTTAGGCCTTACAGGCTCTAGGGAGACCCAGTACTTC.

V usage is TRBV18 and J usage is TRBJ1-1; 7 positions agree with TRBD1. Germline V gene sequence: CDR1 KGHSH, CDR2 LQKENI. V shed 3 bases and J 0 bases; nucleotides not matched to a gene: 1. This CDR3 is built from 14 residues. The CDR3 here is CASSPTGLNTEAFF. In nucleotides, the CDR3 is TGTGCCAGCTCACCGACAGGGTTGAACACTGAAGCTTTCTTT. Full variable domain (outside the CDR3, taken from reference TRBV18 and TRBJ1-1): NAGVMQNPRHLVRRRGQEARLRCSPMKGHSHVYWYRQLPEEGLKFMVYLQKENIIDESGMPKERFSAEFPKEGPSILRIQQVVRGDSAAYFCASSPTGLNTEAFFGQGTRLTVV.